This TCR beta chain originates from a study of CD8+CD57+ T cells in acquired aplastic anemia. Study-level background: The study obtained an average of about 3.2 ug of DNA from sorted CD4+ and CD8+ cells.

V was trimmed by 2 bases and J by 2 bases, leaving 15 bases between them. The CDR3 covers 16 residues. Germline CDR1 MGHDK, CDR2 SYGVNS. Investigators profiled TCR beta VDJ and CDR3 from genomic DNA template. MiXCR, applied by TCRdb to the reads, yields one record per CDR3 protein. The sample contains 150,000 to 200,000 distinct CDR3 sequences, less than 60% of which appear only once. Sequencing was done on patients that had shown CD8+CD57+ cell expansion by flow cytometry. No therapy was given to patients before blood sampling. Sequenced input: sorted CD4+, CD8+, or CD8+CD57+ T cells (not recorded which) from PBMCs. V gene TRBV25-1 combines with J gene TRBJ1-2, with a tentative D call TRBD1 (5 bases). The origin of this receptor is a human donor with aplastic anemia. Here the CDR3 reads CASSEATARTNYGYTF. The CDR3 nucleotides are TGTGCCAGCAGTGAAGCGACAGCCAGAACGAACTATGGCTACACCTTC.